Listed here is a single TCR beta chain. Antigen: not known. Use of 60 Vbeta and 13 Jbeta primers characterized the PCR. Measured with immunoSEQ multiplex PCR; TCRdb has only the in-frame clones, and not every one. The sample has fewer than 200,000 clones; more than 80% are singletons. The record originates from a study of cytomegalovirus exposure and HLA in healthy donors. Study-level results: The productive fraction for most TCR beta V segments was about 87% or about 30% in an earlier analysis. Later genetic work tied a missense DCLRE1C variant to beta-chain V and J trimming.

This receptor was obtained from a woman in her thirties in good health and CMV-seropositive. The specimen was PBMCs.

Here the CDR3 DNA reads TGCGCCAGCAGCCAAGGCCTCCGGGGAACCTACTCCCTAGCCAAAAACATTCAGTACTTC. As protein: CASSQGLRGTYSLAKNIQYF. V usage is TRBV4-1 and J usage is TRBJ2-4; possibly TRBD2 for D (5 bases). Trimming stripped 1 base from V and 0 bases from J, with 22 bases between. The CDR3 length is 20 residues. Germline CDR1 is MGHRA and CDR2 is YSYEKL.